Listed below are T cell receptor beta chains from one sample, sequenced in a study of cytomegalovirus exposure and HLA in healthy donors. The assay was immunoSEQ multiplex PCR, and TCRdb's table has in-frame clones only and misses some. The top ten clones hold 10% to 15% of a sample with about 150,000 clones, 70% to 80% of them seen once. The sequenced sample consisted of PBMCs. The receptor source for this set is a man aged 35 to 55 in good health and CMV-seropositive. Both conserved end residues are part of each CDR3. The D gene is left open where the match is weak. Only part of the rows carry a size: once, few, many, or a class if the clone is expanded.

CDR3 | DNA | J | D | size | V | length
CASSPLLNEQFF | TGTGCCAGCAGCCCCCTGTTAAATGAGCAGTTCTTC | TRBJ2-1 | . | . | TRBV7-3 | 12
CASSSYRQRSNFYGYTF | TGTGCCAGCAGCTCTTACCGACAGCGATCCAACTTCTATGGCTACACCTTC | TRBJ1-2 | . | . | TRBV12-1 | 17
CASSPPDRLINTGELFF | TGTGCCAGCAGTCCCCCGGACAGGCTGATAAACACCGGGGAGCTGTTTTTT | TRBJ2-2 | TRBD1 | . | TRBV28 | 17
CASSLASGLYGYTF | TGTGCCAGCAGCTTGGCCTCAGGGCTCTATGGCTACACCTTC | TRBJ1-2 | . | once | TRBV5-6 | 14
CASSRSGRGDDGYTF | TGCGCCAGCAGCCGATCCGGCAGGGGCGATGATGGCTACACCTTC | TRBJ1-2 | . | few | TRBV5-1 | 15
CASSSRQGLNTEAFF | TGTGCCAGCAGCTCCCGACAGGGTCTGAACACTGAAGCTTTCTTT | TRBJ1-1 | TRBD1 | . | TRBV13 | 15
CARSRVSYGYTF | TGTGCCAGATCGAGGGTAAGCTATGGCTACACCTTC | TRBJ1-2 | . | . | TRBV11-2 | 12
CASSILEAGDTDTQYF | TGTGCCAGTAGTATACTAGAGGCGGGCGACACAGATACGCAGTATTTT | TRBJ2-3 | . | . | TRBV19 | 16
CASSPGLAASTDTQYF | TGTGCCAGCAGCCCAGGACTAGCAGCGAGCACAGATACGCAGTATTTT | TRBJ2-3 | TRBD2 | . | TRBV11-3 | 16
CASSPEGGGDEQYF | TGTGCCAGCAGCCCCGAGGGAGGGGGGGACGAGCAGTACTTC | TRBJ2-7 | . | . | TRBV5-5 | 14
CASSELDRVPTTDTQYF | TGCGCCAGCAGTGAGCTGGACAGGGTACCCACCACAGATACGCAGTATTTT | TRBJ2-3 | TRBD1 | . | TRBV10-1 | 17
CASSTLSSGANVLTF | TGTGCCAGTAGTACACTGAGCTCTGGGGCCAACGTCCTGACTTTC | TRBJ2-6 | . | . | TRBV19 | 15
CASTTGVDTGELFF | TGTGCCAGCACCACAGGGGTGGACACCGGGGAGCTGTTTTTT | TRBJ2-2 | TRBD1 | . | TRBV6-1 | 14
CASSLRYNEQFF | TGTGCCAGCAGTTTACGCTACAATGAGCAGTTCTTC | TRBJ2-1 | . | . | TRBV28 | 12
CASSLQSGNTEAFF | TGTGCCAGCAGCTTGCAGTCGGGGAACACTGAAGCTTTCTTT | TRBJ1-1 | . | . | TRBV7-9 | 14
CAWGQRLTQYF | TGTGCCTGGGGACAGAGACTGACCCAGTACTTC | TRBJ2-5 | . | . | TRBV30 | 11
CASSEHPEDTQYF | TGTGCCAGCAGTGAACACCCCGAGGATACGCAGTATTTT | TRBJ2-3 | . | . | TRBV2 | 13
CAISDYVNGEEAFF | TGTGCCATCAGTGACTACGTCAACGGTGAAGAAGCTTTCTTT | TRBJ1-1 | . | . | TRBV10-3 | 14
CSANGETQYF | TGCAGTGCTAACGGTGAGACCCAGTACTTC | TRBJ2-5 | . | . | TRBV20-1 | 10
CASSPPRQGSRTDTQYF | TGTGCCAGCAGCCCTCCAAGACAGGGTTCGAGAACAGATACGCAGTATTTT | TRBJ2-3 | TRBD1 | few | TRBV7-9 | 17
CATSTTGVSTDTQYF | TGTGCCACCAGCACGACAGGGGTTAGCACAGATACGCAGTATTTT | TRBJ2-3 | TRBD1 | . | TRBV15 | 15
CASSPGGTHTGPETQYF | TGTGCCAGCAGCCCGGGCGGGACTCACACCGGGCCAGAGACCCAGTACTTC | TRBJ2-5 | . | . | TRBV7-2 | 17
CASSQGPLHQGAEGYTF | TGTGCCAGCAGCCAAGGCCCTCTCCATCAGGGGGCGGAGGGCTACACCTTC | TRBJ1-2 | TRBD1 | . | TRBV4-2 | 17
CASSLGPGGSNQPQHF | TGTGCCAGCAGCTTGGGGCCAGGAGGGTCTAATCAGCCCCAGCATTTT | TRBJ1-5 | . | . | TRBV5-5 | 16
CASSHSPILLGQGGEGKETQYF | TGCGCCAGCAGCCACAGCCCAATTTTATTGGGACAGGGGGGAGAGGGGAAGGAGACCCAGTACTTC | TRBJ2-5 | TRBD1 | . | TRBV4-1 | 22
CASSYRGSTDTQYF | TGTGCCAGCAGTTACAGGGGAAGCACAGATACGCAGTATTTT | TRBJ2-3 | . | once | TRBV6-5 | 14
CASRGDGHEAFF | TGTGCCAGCAGAGGTGACGGACACGAAGCTTTCTTT | TRBJ1-1 | . | . | TRBV2 | 12
CASSFMGQKETQYF | TGTGCCAGCAGTTTTATGGGGCAAAAAGAGACCCAGTACTTC | TRBJ2-5 | . | . | TRBV27 | 14